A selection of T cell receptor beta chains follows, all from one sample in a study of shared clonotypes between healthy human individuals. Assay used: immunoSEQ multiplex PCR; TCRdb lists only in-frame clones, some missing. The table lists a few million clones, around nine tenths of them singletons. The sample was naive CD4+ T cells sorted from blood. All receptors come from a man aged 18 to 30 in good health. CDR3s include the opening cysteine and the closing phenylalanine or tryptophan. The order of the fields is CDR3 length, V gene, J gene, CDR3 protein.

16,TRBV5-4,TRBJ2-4,CASSLRTSGAKNIQYF
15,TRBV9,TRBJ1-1,CASSVGGGIDTEAFF
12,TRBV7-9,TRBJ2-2,CASSLETGELFF
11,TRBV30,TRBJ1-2,CASRAGVTYTF
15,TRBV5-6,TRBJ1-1,CASNELGRTDAEAFF
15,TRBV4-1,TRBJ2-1,CASSQGDRAYNEQFF
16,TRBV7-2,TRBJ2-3,CASSLTGLRGTDTQYF
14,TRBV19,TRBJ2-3,CAAADRGVTDTQYF
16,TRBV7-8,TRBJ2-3,CASSPAWRTGTDTQYF
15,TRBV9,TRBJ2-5,CASSSLAGRGETQYF
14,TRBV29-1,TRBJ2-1,CSVLLAGLYNEQFF
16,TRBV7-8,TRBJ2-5,CASSLEGDLYGETQYF
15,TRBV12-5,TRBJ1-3,CASGPELTSGNTIYF
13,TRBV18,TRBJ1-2,CASSPTGDYGYTF
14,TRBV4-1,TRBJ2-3,CASSQDRGRDTQYF
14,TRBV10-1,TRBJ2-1,CASSSGGGKNEQFF
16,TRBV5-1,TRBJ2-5,CASSDRGLAGEETQYF
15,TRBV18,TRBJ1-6,CASSLPGGVNSPLHF
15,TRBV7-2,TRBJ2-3,CASSLKGAATDTQYF
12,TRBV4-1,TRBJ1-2,CASGRTAYGYTF
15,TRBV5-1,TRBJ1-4,CASSFVGGAEEKLFF
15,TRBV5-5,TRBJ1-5,CASSFRGNSNQPQHF
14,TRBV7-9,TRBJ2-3,CASSPGPFTDTQYF
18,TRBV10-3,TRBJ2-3,CAISDRAGTRPSTDTQYF
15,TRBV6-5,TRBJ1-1,CASSYESGVLSRAFF
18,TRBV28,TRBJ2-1,CASTWGLAGDPSYNEQFF
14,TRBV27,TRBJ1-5,CASSPDRANQPQHF
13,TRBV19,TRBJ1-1,CASSIGINTEAFF
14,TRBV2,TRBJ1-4,CASTQDREGEKLFF